These 14 T cell receptor beta chains originate from one sample sequenced in a study of blood T cell repertoires in COVID-19 (TCRdb year 2020). Libraries were constructed by the immunoSEQ multiplex PCR assay. As stored in TCRdb, this immuneACCESS dataset retains in-frame rearrangements with V and J assigned. A fraction of the clones does not appear; measured against another copy, unresolved V genes explain less than half of the discrepancy, and the remainder lacks a known reason. In all, the sample holds more than 85,000 clones, and 75% to 90% of those were seen once. 0.95% to 1.3% of the sample lies in the top ten. Sequenced input: peripheral blood. These receptors were taken from a human donor in a cohort sampled during active COVID-19.

The chain recombines TRBV11-3 with TRBJ2-5; the D gene is possibly TRBD2 (6 bases). V gave up 3 bases and J gave up 7 bases, with 9 bases separating them. The germline V gene encodes CDR1 SGHNT and CDR2 YENEEA. The CDR3 sequence is 12 residues long. The CDR3 DNA is TGTGCCAGCAGCTTCGGGAGAGGGACCCAGTACTTC. Translating gives CASSFGRGTQYF.

The rearrangement uses TRBV24-1 and TRBJ2-3, with 7 nucleotides matching TRBD1. Germline V gives CDR1 KGHDR, CDR2 SFDVKD. This CDR3 is built from 18 residues. The ends lost 5 bases at V and 3 bases at J; junction bases unmatched: 16. CDR3 sequence reads: CATSAFRQGEPRTDTQYF. CDR3 in DNA: TGTGCCACCAGTGCGTTTAGGCAGGGGGAACCAAGGACAGATACGCAGTATTTT.

This clone was found once. This chain connects TRBV3-1 (or the pseudogene TRBV3-2) to TRBJ1-5; TRBD1 might be the D (6 bases). V was shortened by 0 bases and J by 5 bases, with 14 bases between the two germline ends. The CDR3 covers 16 residues. Germline V lookup: CDR1 LGHDT, CDR2 YNNKEL (reference sequence). CDR3 DNA sequence: TGTGCCAGCAGCCAAGATGATCGGGGGGCGCATCAGCCCCAGCATTTT. Amino acid sequence: CASSQDDRGAHQPQHF.

The J gene is TRBJ1-4, the V gene TRBV18; 7 bases line up with TRBD1. J gave up 7 bases and V 1 base, and 9 bases lay outside the gene matches. This CDR3 has 16 residues. Germline-derived CDR1 and CDR2 are KGHSH and LQKENI. CDR3 region: CASSPQYGTAREKLFF. The CDR3 region has the DNA TGTGCCAGCTCACCACAATATGGGACAGCCCGTGAAAAACTGTTTTTT.

The chain is built from TRBV6-1 and TRBJ1-4, with a possible D match to TRBD1 (5 bases). Germline-derived CDR1 and CDR2 are MNHNS and SASEGT. V shed 0 bases and J shed 4 bases, with 9 bases lying between them. This CDR3 region has 15 residues. CDR3 region: CASSEAGGINEKLFF. The CDR3 DNA is TGTGCCAGCAGTGAAGCGGGGGGGATTAATGAAAAACTGTTTTTT.

The gene calls are TRBV3-1 (or the pseudogene TRBV3-2) and TRBJ2-5, with TRBD2 as a possible D gene (7 bases). The CDR3 is 13 residues long. Germline CDR1 and CDR2: LGHDT and YNNKEL (reference sequence). The V end was cut by 8 bases, the J end by 7 bases, with 17 bases between. The CDR3 nucleotides read TGTGCCAGCCGCGAGGGGGGGTTGGGGACCCAGTACTTC. Translating it yields CASREGGLGTQYF.

The chain links TRBV19 to TRBJ2-1, with D perhaps matching TRBD1 (6 bases). Germline V gene lookup returns CDR1 LNHDA and CDR2 SQIVND (reference sequence). The V end was cut by 5 bases, the J end by 2 bases, with 13 bases between. There are 15 residues in the CDR3. The CDR3 DNA reads TGTGCCAGTAGTTACAGGGCCCACACCTACAATGAGCAGTTCTTC. Its protein product is CASSYRAHTYNEQFF.

This chain uses TRBV19 with TRBJ1-1; 8 positions match TRBD1. The CDR3 covers 16 residues. After removal of 6 bases from V and 5 bases from J, the junction contained 14 bases not matched to a gene. Germline V gives CDR1 LNHDA, CDR2 SQIVND (reference sequence). CDR3 nucleotides: TGTGCCAGTAGCCTTCTCCAGGGGGCCGGGAGGACTGAAGCTTTCTTT. The encoded protein is CASSLLQGAGRTEAFF.

V gene TRBV29-1 combines with J gene TRBJ2-7, with a tentative D call TRBD1 (5 bases). This CDR3 has 12 amino acids. Germline-derived CDR1 and CDR2 are SQVTM and ANQGSEA. Trimming took off 7 bases at V and 7 bases at J, with 17 bases between the two ends. The CDR3 loop is CSARTILQEQYF. The CDR3 DNA reads as TGCAGCGCTCGGACAATCCTACAGGAGCAGTACTTC.

The chain couples TRBV25-1 to TRBJ1-1; a possible D gene is TRBD1 (5 bases). Germline V gene lookup returns CDR1 MGHDK and CDR2 SYGVNS. Trimming left V 6 bases short and J 2 bases short, with 22 bases between. This CDR3 spans 17 amino acids. DNA for the CDR3: TGTGCCAGCAGCCAAAGCCGGGATTACGGGGGTAACACTGAAGCTTTCTTT. Its protein product is CASSQSRDYGGNTEAFF.

This clone has just a few counts. The V and J genes are TRBV7-9 and TRBJ2-7; 7 positions match TRBD1. V trimming: 5 bases; J trimming: 1 base; junction bases outside the gene matches: 5. Germline V CDR1 and CDR2: SEHNR, FQNEAQ (reference sequence). The length of the CDR3 is 14 residues. The CDR3 region is CASSPTDRSYEQYF. DNA for the CDR3: TGTGCCAGCAGCCCGACGGACAGGTCCTACGAGCAGTACTTC.

The CDR3, as DNA: TGTGCCAGCAGTTACTCACCAGGGACTAGCGGGAGTCCACACAATGAGCAGTTCTTC. Protein sequence: CASSYSPGTSGSPHNEQFF. The V and J genes are TRBV6-2 or TRBV6-3 and TRBJ2-1; 14 bases line up with TRBD2. The CDR3 is made up of 19 amino acids. CDR1 MNHEY and CDR2 SVGEGT come from the germline V gene. After removal of 0 bases from V and 5 bases from J, the junction contained 9 bases not matched to a gene.

This chain joins TRBV2 and TRBJ1-6; 7 bases map to TRBD1. V dropped 1 base and J dropped 10; count of bases not matched to a gene: 7. The CDR3 has 15 amino acids. Germline assignment: CDR1 SNHLY and CDR2 FYNNEI. This chain's CDR3 is CASSEEGQMGSPLHF. The CDR3 coding sequence is TGTGCCAGCAGTGAAGAGGGACAGATGGGCTCACCCCTCCACTTT.

The chain links TRBV11-3 to TRBJ1-6; D remains ambiguous. The V gene's germline CDR1 is SGHNT and CDR2 YENEEA. The V and J ends lost 5 bases and 7 bases respectively, with 9 bases between them. CDR3 size: 13 residues. CDR3 sequence reads: CASSPLPNSPLHF. The CDR3 DNA reads TGTGCCAGCAGCCCTCTCCCGAATTCACCCCTCCACTTT. Together with reference TRBV11-3 and TRBJ1-6, the CDR3 gives the full variable domain: EAGVVQSPRYKIIEKKQPVAFWCNPISGHNTLYWYLQNLGQGPELLIRYENEEAVDDSQLPKDRFSAERLKGVDSTLKIQPAELGDSAVYLCASSPLPNSPLHFGNGTRLTVT.